One sample yielded the 8 T cell receptor beta chains listed below, sequenced in a study of blood T cell repertoires in COVID-19. Sequencing was performed with immunoSEQ multiplex PCR; in TCRdb, only in-frame clones are kept and a portion is missing. There are about 200,000 clones in the sample; 65% to 90% occur only once, and about 9.8% lies in the top ten. Material: PBMCs or T cells enriched from blood (not recorded which). All receptors come from a woman between 50 and 59 years old with acute COVID-19.

The chain recombines TRBV5-1 with TRBJ2-3; the match to TRBD2 covers 13 bases. The CDR3 has 20 residues. Unmatched junction bases numbered 14, after V lost 4 bases and J lost 0 bases. Germline V gene data show CDR1 as SGHRS and CDR2 as YFSETQ. The CDR3 DNA is TGCGCCAGCAGCCACACAGCTCGGACTAGCGGGGGTGCTAGCACAGATACGCAGTATTTT. This translates into CASSHTARTSGGASTDTQYF.

This clone occurred a few times. This sequence joins TRBV19 and TRBJ2-7; 9 bases line up with TRBD2. J gave up 4 bases and V 7 bases, and 8 bases lay outside the gene matches. The CDR3 consists of 14 residues. The germline gives CDR1 LNHDA, CDR2 SQIVND (reference sequence). CDR3 amino acids: CASTRIAGAYEQYF. CDR3 nucleotides: TGTGCCAGTACACGGATAGCGGGAGCATACGAGCAGTACTTC. Based on the CDR3 plus reference TRBV19 and TRBJ2-7, the full variable domain is DGGITQSPKYLFRKEGQNVTLSCEQNLNHDAMYWYRQDPGQGLRLIYYSQIVNDFQKGDIAEGYSVSREKKESFPLTVTSAQKNPTAFYLCASTRIAGAYEQYFGPGTRLTVT.

This clone occurred once. The V and J genes are TRBV7-9 and TRBJ2-7, with 10 bases that match TRBD1. CDR1 is SEHNR and CDR2 is FQNEAQ in the germline V gene (reference sequence). V dropped 7 bases and J dropped 7; count of bases not matched to a gene: 13. The CDR3 is made up of 15 amino acids. Written as DNA, the CDR3 is TGTGCCAGCAACCAATGGACAGGGGGGCACTTTGAGCAGTACTTC. Translating gives CASNQWTGGHFEQYF.

The chain joins TRBV9 to TRBJ1-6, with D possibly TRBD1 on 6 matching bases. Trimming shortened V by 0 bases and J by 8 bases, and 12 bases separated the two germline ends. This CDR3 has 15 amino acids. Germline lookup yields CDR1 SGDLS and CDR2 YYNGEE. CDR3 coding DNA: TGTGCCAGCAGCGTAGATCCAGGGGACGATTCACCCCTCCACTTT. The encoded protein is CASSVDPGDDSPLHF.

This sequence joins TRBV11-2 and TRBJ2-7; 9 nucleotides line up with TRBD1. The V and J ends lost 6 bases and 2 bases, in that order; junction bases with no gene match: 5. Germline V gene sequence: CDR1 SGHAT, CDR2 FQNNGV. The CDR3 sequence is 14 residues long. This CDR3 reads CASRAGTGPYEQYF. The DNA for the CDR3 is TGTGCCAGCAGGGCGGGGACAGGGCCCTACGAGCAGTACTTC.

V usage is TRBV4-3 and J usage is TRBJ1-1; maybe TRBD1 (6 bases). The V gene lost 4 bases and the J gene lost 5 bases, with 17 bases spanning the gap. In germline, CDR1 is LGHNA, CDR2 YSLEER. This CDR3 is built from 15 residues. CDR3 sequence: CASSLNGGALTEAFF. DNA of the CDR3: TGCGCCAGCAGCCTAAATGGGGGGGCGCTTACTGAAGCTTTCTTT.

This rearrangement joins TRBV9 to TRBJ2-1; D not certain. Trimming left V 0 bases short and J 0 bases short, with 16 bases between. CDR1 is SGDLS and CDR2 is YYNGEE in the germline V gene. This CDR3 region has 18 residues. As DNA, the CDR3 is TGTGCCAGCAGCGTAGGTTTATCTTCCCGGAGCTCCTACAATGAGCAGTTCTTC. As protein: CASSVGLSSRSSYNEQFF.

The gene calls are TRBV19 and TRBJ2-7, with D unresolved. Germline-derived CDR1 and CDR2 are LNHDA and SQIVND (reference sequence). Trimming took off 4 bases at V and 0 bases at J, with 13 bases between the two ends. This CDR3 has 15 residues. CDR3 sequence (DNA): TGTGCCAGTAGTACCTCTTTCAGAAGCTCCTACGAGCAGTACTTC. Translation: CASSTSFRSSYEQYF.